This TCR beta chain was profiled in a study of shared clonotypes between healthy human individuals (TCRdb year 2020). Looking at the study overall: A couple of women and three men aged 18 to 49 years were included in the cohort. Per donor, three plates each were used for CD4 naive and CD4 memory, two for CD8 naive, and one for CD8 memory. The study deeply sequenced blood TCR repertoires of about five healthy adults to estimate repertoire size and the extent of clonotype sharing between individuals. Different laboratories and diverse techniques were used to prepare libraries and sequence TCR repertoires, to increase sequencing depth and limit assay-specific biases. Per donor, leukapheresis produced somewhere between about 0.94 and 9 billion PBMCs. What the study reported, not specific to this receptor: Because the study included only a small number of donors, the genetic and exposure-history diversity represented was limited. Even with the large sequencing depth, rarefaction of the sorted-subset datasets indicated that sequencing was incomplete. Larger estimated clonotype richness was generally found for naive subsets than for memory subsets. Pairwise subsampling indicated that sequencing depth was expected to affect the degree of clonotype sharing among donors. Sampling was restricted to blood, and TCR repertoires in tissues likely differ from the TCR repertoires found in blood. Compared with non-shared clonotypes, the clonotypes found in all four sorted-subset donors had higher generation probabilities. Across a few donors, 4.5% to 6.5% of naive CD4, approximately 3.5% of naive CD8, about 2.3% of memory CD4, and 0.4% to 0.45% of memory CD8 clonotypes were shared.

TCR CDR3 regions were amplified from genomic DNA by multiplex PCR using the deep immunoSEQ assay. Extracted genomic DNA from each cell subset was spread evenly across all wells of several immunoSEQ 96-well plates, with each plate serving as a replicate. Each replicate PCR for sorted subsets received roughly 0.2 ug genomic DNA, equal to roughly 29,000 T cell genomes. The purified libraries were quantified using a Qubit 3.0 fluorometer, sized with a Bioanalyzer 2100, and then quantified again using the KAPA Library Quantification kit. Each immunoSEQ 96-well plate was sequenced on its own single-read 150-cycle Illumina NextSeq 550 flow cell. The original methods were these. Because only junctional sequences without quality scores were contained in the immunoSEQ output, filtering matching that applied to full-length reads could not be performed. To assign V/J genes and CDR3, sequences were annotated against IMGT germline references using PyIR, a Python wrapper for IgBLAST v1.9. Reads with weak V/J assignments (E-value above 1e-6), missing CDR3, stop codons, out-of-frame junctions, or ambiguous translated residues were removed. V3J clonotypes were defined by identical inferred V gene, J gene, and CDR3 amino acid sequence. Percentage overlap between repertoires was computed as shared unique clonotypes divided by the size of the smaller repertoire. Richness of each repertoire was evaluated using RTK rarefaction, the Chao1 estimator, and Recon v2.1 estimates of unobserved clonotypes. Generation probabilities were computed with OLGA for all TCRbeta clonotypes obtained by the gDNA method from a few donors. TCRdb stores this immuneACCESS table with in-frame sequences only. Part of the clones is absent; in the studies checked, under half of the shortfall reflects unresolved V genes, and no reason is known for the rest. V and J calls and clone size are copied from that table; D and trimming were computed from the DNA. The sample yields under 150,000 clones; around 71% were counted once. 20% to 25% of the sample is held by the ten biggest clonotypes.

As regards this clone: What this receptor recognizes is not known. Nothing much larger sits one base from this clone, and base qualities are not available.

The germline V gene encodes CDR1 MNHEY and CDR2 SMNVEV (reference sequence). Taken from cysteine to phenylalanine, the CDR3 has 15 residues. The sequence is cut down to CDR3 DNA, 45 bases in frame from base 1. Cut back by 3 bases and 3 bases, the V and J ends lie 13 bases apart. Donors were healthy HIV-negative adults with no recently reported acute infections or vaccinations. Only Caucasian adults living in Nashville, Tennessee, USA were represented among the donors. CD8 memory samples consisted of magnetically selected CD45RO+ cells combined with CCR7-negative CD45RA+ effector memory (TemRA) cells. Blood was obtained by leukapheresis, after which PBMCs were separated by Ficoll-Histopaque density gradient centrifugation and cryopreserved in liquid nitrogen vapor phase. Analytical flow cytometry was used to check the purity and quantity of every magnetically sorted T cell population. Each sorted fraction had its genomic DNA isolated and then quantified by UV absorbance on a Nanodrop 2000c.

The rearrangement combines TRBV27 with TRBJ2-3, with a weak D call of TRBD1 (6 bases match). Sequencing input: memory CD8+ T cells sorted from blood. What this sample's cell subset or site label stands for: CD45RO+ cells pooled with CCR7-negative TemRA cells. This clonotype was obtained from a woman younger than 45 in good health. The CDR3 loop reads CASSFARGSTDTQYF. The DNA sequence is as follows: TGTGCCAGCAGTTTTGCCAGGGGATCGACAGATACGCAGTATTTT.